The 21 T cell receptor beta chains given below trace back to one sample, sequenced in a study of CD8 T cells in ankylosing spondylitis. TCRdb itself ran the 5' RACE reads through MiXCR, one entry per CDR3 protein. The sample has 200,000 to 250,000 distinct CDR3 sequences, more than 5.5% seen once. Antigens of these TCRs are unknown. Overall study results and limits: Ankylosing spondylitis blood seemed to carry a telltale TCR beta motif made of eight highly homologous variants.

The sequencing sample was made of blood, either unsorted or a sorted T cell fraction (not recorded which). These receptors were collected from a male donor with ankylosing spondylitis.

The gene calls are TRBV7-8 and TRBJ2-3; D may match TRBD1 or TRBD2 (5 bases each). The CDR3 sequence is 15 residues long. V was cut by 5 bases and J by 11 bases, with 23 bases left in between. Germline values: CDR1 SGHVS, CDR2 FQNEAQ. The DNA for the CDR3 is TGTGCCAGCAGCCTACTGGGTTCTGGGGGTAACGGGCAGTATTTT. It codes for CASSLLGSGGNGQYF.

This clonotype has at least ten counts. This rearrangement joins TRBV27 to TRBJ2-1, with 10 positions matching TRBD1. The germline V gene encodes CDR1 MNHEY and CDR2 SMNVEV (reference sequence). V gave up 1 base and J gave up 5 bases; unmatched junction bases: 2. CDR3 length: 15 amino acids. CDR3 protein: CASSLLGTGDNEQFF. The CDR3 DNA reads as TGTGCCAGCAGTTTATTGGGGACAGGGGACAATGAGCAGTTCTTC.

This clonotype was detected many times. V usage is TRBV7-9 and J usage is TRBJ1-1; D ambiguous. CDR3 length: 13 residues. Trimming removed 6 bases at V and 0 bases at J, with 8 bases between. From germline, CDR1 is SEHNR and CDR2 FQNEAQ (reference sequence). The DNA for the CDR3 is TGTGCCAGCAGTTATACAGTGAACACTGAAGCTTTCTTT. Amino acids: CASSYTVNTEAFF.

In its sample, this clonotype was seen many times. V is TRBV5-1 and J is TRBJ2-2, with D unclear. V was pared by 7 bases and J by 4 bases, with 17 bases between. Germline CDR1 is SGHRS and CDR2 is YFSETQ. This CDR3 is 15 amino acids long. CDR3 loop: CASWAEDSRTGELFF. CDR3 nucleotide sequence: TGCGCCAGCTGGGCCGAAGACTCGCGCACCGGGGAGCTGTTTTTT.

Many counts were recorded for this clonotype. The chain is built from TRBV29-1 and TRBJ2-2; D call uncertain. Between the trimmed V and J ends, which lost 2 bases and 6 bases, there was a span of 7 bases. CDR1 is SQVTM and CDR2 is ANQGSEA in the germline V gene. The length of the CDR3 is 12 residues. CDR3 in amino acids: CSVEYPPGELFF. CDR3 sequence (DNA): TGCAGCGTTGAATACCCCCCCGGGGAGCTGTTTTTT.

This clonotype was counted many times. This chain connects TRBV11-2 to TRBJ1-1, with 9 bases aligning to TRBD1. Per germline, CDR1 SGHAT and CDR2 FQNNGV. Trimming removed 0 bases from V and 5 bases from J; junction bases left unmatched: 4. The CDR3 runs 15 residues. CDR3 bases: TGTGCCAGCAGCTTAGATACAGGGGGCGTGACTGAAGCTTTCTTT. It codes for CASSLDTGGVTEAFF.

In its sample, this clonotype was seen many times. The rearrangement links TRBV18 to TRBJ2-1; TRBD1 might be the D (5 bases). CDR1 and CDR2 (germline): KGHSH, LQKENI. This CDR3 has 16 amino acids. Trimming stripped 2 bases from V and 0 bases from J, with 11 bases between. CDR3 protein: CASSPVGRSSYNEQFF. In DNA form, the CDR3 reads TGTGCCAGCTCACCAGTGGGGCGGAGCTCCTACAATGAGCAGTTCTTC.

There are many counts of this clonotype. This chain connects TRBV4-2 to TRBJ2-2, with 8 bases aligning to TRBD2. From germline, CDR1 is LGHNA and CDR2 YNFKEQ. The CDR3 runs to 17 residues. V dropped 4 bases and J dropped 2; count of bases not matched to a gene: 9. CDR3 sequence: CASSRSSGGLNTGELFF. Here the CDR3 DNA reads TGTGCCAGCAGCCGGTCAAGCGGGGGACTCAACACCGGGGAGCTGTTTTTT.

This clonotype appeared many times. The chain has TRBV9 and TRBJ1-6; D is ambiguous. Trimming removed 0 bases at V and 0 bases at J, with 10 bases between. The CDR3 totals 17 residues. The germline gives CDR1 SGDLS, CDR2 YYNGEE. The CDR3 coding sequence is TGTGCCAGCAGCGTAGCGGGCGAGAGCTCCTATAATTCACCCCTCCACTTT. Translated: CASSVAGESSYNSPLHF.

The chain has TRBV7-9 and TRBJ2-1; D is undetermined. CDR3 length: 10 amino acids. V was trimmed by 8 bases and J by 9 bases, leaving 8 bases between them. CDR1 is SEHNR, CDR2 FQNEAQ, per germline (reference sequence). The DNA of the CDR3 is TGTGCCAGCGAAGCTGGTGAGCAGTTCTTC. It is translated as CASEAGEQFF.

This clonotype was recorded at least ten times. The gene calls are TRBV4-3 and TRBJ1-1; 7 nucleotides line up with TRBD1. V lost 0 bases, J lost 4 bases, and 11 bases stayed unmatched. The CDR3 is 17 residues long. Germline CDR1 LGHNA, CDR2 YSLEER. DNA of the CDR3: TGCGCCAGCAGCCAAGATGTAACAGGGGAATTAATCACTGAAGCTTTCTTT. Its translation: CASSQDVTGELITEAFF.

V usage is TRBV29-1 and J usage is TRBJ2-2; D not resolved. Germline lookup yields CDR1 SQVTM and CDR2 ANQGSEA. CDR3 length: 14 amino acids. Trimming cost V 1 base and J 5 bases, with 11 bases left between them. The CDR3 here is CSVEGQEGTGELFF. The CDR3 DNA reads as TGCAGCGTTGAAGGGCAGGAAGGAACCGGGGAGCTGTTTTTT.

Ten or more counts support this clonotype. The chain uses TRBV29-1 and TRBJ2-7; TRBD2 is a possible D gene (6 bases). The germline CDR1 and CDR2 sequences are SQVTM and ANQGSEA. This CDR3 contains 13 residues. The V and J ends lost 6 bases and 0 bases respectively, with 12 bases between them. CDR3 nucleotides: TGCAGCGTAGCTGCGGGGTTCTCCTACGAGCAGTACTTC. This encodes CSVAAGFSYEQYF.

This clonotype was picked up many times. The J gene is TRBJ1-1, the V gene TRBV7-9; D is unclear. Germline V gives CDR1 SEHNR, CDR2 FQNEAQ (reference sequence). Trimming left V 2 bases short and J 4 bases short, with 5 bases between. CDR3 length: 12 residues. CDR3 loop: CASSLPGTEAFF. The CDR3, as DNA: TGTGCCAGCAGCTTACCGGGCACTGAAGCTTTCTTT.

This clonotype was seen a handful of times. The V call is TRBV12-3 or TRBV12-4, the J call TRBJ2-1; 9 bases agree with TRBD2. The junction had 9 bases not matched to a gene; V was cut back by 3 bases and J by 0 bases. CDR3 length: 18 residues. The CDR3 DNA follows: TGTGCCAGCAGTTTCCCCAGCGGGAGGCACAGCTCCTACAATGAGCAGTTCTTC. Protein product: CASSFPSGRHSSYNEQFF.

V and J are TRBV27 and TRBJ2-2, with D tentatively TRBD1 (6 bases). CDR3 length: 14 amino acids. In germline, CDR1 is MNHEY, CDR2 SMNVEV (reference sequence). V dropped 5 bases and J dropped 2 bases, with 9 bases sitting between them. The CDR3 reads CASSEGENTGELFF. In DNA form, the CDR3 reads TGTGCCAGCAGTGAGGGGGAAAACACCGGGGAGCTGTTTTTT.

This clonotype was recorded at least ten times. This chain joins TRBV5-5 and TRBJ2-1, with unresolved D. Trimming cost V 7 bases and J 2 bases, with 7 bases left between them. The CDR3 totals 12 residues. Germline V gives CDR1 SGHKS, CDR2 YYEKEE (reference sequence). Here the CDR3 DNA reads TGTGCCAGCCTGCAGGCCTACAATGAGCAGTTCTTC. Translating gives CASLQAYNEQFF. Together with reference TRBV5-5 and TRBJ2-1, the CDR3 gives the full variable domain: DAGVTQSPTHLIKTRGQQVTLRCSPISGHKSVSWYQQVLGQGPQFIFQYYEKEERGRGNFPDRFSARQFPNYSSELNVNALLLGDSALYLCASLQAYNEQFFGPGTRLTVL.

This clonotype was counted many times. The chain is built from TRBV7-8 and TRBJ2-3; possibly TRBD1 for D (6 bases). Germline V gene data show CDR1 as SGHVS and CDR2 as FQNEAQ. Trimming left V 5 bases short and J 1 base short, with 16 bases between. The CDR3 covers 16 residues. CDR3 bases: TGTGCCAGCAGCCCCAAAGGACAGACGGGCACAGATACGCAGTATTTT. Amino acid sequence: CASSPKGQTGTDTQYF.

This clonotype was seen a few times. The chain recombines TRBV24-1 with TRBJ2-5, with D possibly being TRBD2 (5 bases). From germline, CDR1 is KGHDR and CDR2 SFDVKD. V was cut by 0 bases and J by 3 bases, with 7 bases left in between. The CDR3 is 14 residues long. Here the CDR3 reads CATSDLHGEETQYF. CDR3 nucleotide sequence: TGTGCCACCAGTGATTTGCACGGGGAAGAGACCCAGTACTTC.

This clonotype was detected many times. This chain's CDR3 is CASSFRDSSYNEQFF. As DNA, the CDR3 is TGTGCCAGCAGTTTTCGGGACAGCTCCTACAATGAGCAGTTCTTC. V usage is TRBV28 and J usage is TRBJ2-1; the match to TRBD1 covers 7 bases. CDR3 length: 15 amino acids. With 3 bases clipped from V and 0 bases from J, the junction kept 2 bases outside the gene matches. Germline CDR1 MDHEN, CDR2 SYDVKM. Complete variable domain (other parts from reference TRBV28 and TRBJ2-1): DVKVTQSSRYLVKRTGEKVFLECVQDMDHENMFWYRQDPGLGLRLIYFSYDVKMKEKGDIPEGYSVSREKKERFSLILESASTNQTSMYLCASSFRDSSYNEQFFGPGTRLTVL.

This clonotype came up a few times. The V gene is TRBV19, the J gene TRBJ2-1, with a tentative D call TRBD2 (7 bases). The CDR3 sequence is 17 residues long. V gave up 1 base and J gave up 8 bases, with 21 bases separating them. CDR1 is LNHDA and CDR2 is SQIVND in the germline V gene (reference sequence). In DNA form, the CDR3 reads TGTGCCAGTAGTATAGGCCCCTTAGGGGGGGAGGCCGATGAGCAGTTCTTC. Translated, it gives CASSIGPLGGEADEQFF.